Below, 5 T cell receptor beta chains from the same sample are listed, as sequenced in a study of spatial heterogeneity in lung cancer. TCRdb reanalysed the 5' RACE reads using MiXCR and keeps one entry per CDR3 protein. The sample lists 39,000 or so distinct CDR3 sequences, approximately 7.5% seen once, with approximately 30% in the top ten. Time point of the sample: sample taken at primary tumor resection. Specimen: PBMCs, collected at surgery. All receptors derive from a male donor with early-stage non-small cell lung cancer.

This clonotype has at least ten counts. The chain couples TRBV7-2 to TRBJ2-3, with D unclear. Trimming took off 3 bases at V and 0 bases at J, with 10 bases between the two ends. The CDR3 is 15 amino acids. Germline V lookup: CDR1 SGHTA, CDR2 FQGNSA. The CDR3 reads CASSFMGPSTDTQYF. The CDR3 DNA reads as TGTGCCAGCAGCTTCATGGGTCCTAGCACAGATACGCAGTATTTT.

This chain connects TRBV20-1 to TRBJ1-2; TRBD1 matches 7 bases. Germline V lookup: CDR1 DFQATT, CDR2 SNEGSKA (reference sequence). Unmatched junction bases numbered 7, after V lost 6 bases and J lost 3 bases. The CDR3 is 13 amino acids. CDR3 sequence (DNA): TGCAGTGCCTCCCCTACAGGGGACTATGGCTACACCTTC. Its protein is CSASPTGDYGYTF.

On this clonotype: It may be a read error: a sequence one base away is much more abundant. The final CDR3 position lacks the conserved phenylalanine or tryptophan, pointing to a likely read error. The chain couples TRBV29-1 to TRBJ1-2; D unresolved. Germline lookup yields CDR1 SQVTM and CDR2 ANQGSEA. This CDR3 is 9 amino acids long. The CDR3 protein is CSSGYGYTL. For the CDR3, the DNA is TGCAGTAGTGGGTATGGCTACACCCTC.

V and J are TRBV3-1 and TRBJ2-1; D unclear. Trimming took 0 bases from V and 5 from J, leaving 14 bases between them. Germline V lookup: CDR1 LGHDT, CDR2 YNNKEL (reference sequence). The CDR3 extends over 16 amino acids. Here the CDR3 reads CASSQDWNQRHNEQFF. The CDR3 nucleotides read TGTGCCAGCAGCCAAGATTGGAACCAGAGACACAATGAGCAGTTCTTC.

This clonotype occurred many times. The V gene is TRBV13, the J gene TRBJ1-6, with D possibly being TRBD1 (5 bases). CDR3 size: 17 residues. The V gene's germline CDR1 is PRHDT and CDR2 FYEKMQ (reference sequence). The V gene lost 5 bases and the J gene lost 0 bases, with 14 bases spanning the gap. CDR3 protein: CASSRRPGSSYNSPLHF. For the CDR3, the DNA is TGTGCCAGCAGCCGGCGGCCAGGGAGCTCCTATAATTCACCCCTCCACTTT.